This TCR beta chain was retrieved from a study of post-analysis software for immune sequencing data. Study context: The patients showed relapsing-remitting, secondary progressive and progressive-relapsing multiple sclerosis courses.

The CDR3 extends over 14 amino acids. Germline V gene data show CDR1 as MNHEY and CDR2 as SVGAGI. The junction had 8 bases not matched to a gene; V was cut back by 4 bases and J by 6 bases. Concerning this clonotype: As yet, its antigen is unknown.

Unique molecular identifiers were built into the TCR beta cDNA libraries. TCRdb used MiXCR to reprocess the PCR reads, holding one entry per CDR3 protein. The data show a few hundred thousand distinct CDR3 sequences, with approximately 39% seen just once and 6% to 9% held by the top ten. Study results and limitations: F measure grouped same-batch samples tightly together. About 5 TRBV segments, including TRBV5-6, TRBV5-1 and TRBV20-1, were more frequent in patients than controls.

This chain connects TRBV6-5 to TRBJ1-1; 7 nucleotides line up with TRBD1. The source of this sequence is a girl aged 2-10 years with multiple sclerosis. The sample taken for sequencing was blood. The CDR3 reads CASSSRGPDSEAFF. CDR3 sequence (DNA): TGTGCCAGCAGTTCGAGGGGGCCGGACTCTGAAGCTTTCTTT.